This T cell receptor (beta chain) was identified in a study of T cells after posttransplantation cyclophosphamide. As to this clone: Its antigen is undetermined.

Generated by immunoSEQ multiplex PCR, the TCRdb table keeps only in-frame clones and is missing some. Found here are tens of thousands of clones, no singletons; the ten largest cover around 2.1%. Trimming cost V 2 bases and J 0 bases, with 7 bases left between them. Looked up from germline, CDR1 is MNHEY and CDR2 is SMNVEV (reference sequence). The CDR3 is made up of 14 amino acids. Peripheral blood was collected from the related graft donor on the marrow donation day. Study-wide findings and caveats: After PTCy, TRB diversity resembled that of CNI/methotrexate controls. Blood and skin or GI T cell repertoires showed limited TRB overlap.

The J gene is TRBJ1-1, the V gene TRBV27; D not certain. The sequence was obtained from a man aged 35 to 55 in good health, CMV-negative, and a related stem cell transplant donor. The sample consisted of PBMCs. This chain's CDR3 is CASSLTQLNTEAFF. The CDR3 bases are TGTGCCAGCAGTTTAACACAATTGAACACTGAAGCTTTCTTT.